The entry below gives a single T cell receptor (beta chain) sequence along with its context. The sample comes from a study of cytomegalovirus exposure and HLA in healthy donors. The V gene's germline CDR1 is SGHNT and CDR2 YENEEA. This CDR3 is built from 15 residues. Unmatched junction bases numbered 10, after V lost 3 bases and J lost 6 bases. The PCR used 60 Vbeta and 13 Jbeta primers. Assay used: immunoSEQ multiplex PCR; TCRdb lists only in-frame clones, some missing. This sample has over 150,000 clones, with roughly 80% found just once. The chain couples TRBV11-3 to TRBJ1-1; 7 bases map to TRBD1. The TCR was taken from a man in his late teens or twenties in good health and CMV-seronegative. The sequenced sample was PBMCs. CDR3 coding DNA: TGTGCCAGCAGCTTGGCCAGGGGGAAAACGGCTGAAGCTTTCTTT. Translation: CASSLARGKTAEAFF.